This T cell receptor (beta chain) was documented in a study of T cell changes during pregnancy in multiple sclerosis. TCRdb's table, derived via immunoSEQ multiplex PCR, lists solely in-frame clones and lacks some. The data contain about 44,000 clones, just under 95% of them seen just once; the ten biggest clones take up less than 0.65%. The V gene lost 0 bases and the J gene lost 2 bases, with 9 bases spanning the gap. The length of the CDR3 is 15 residues. Germline V gene lookup returns CDR1 SGDLS and CDR2 YYNGEE. The TCR sequence derives from a female donor with multiple sclerosis, enrolled in a pregnancy study. This rearrangement joins TRBV9 to TRBJ2-1; D may be TRBD2 (6 bases). Material: CD4+ T cells from peripheral blood mononuclear cells, obtained in the third trimester of pregnancy. The CDR3 spells CASSVDGGAYNEQFF. The CDR3 DNA reads as TGTGCCAGCAGCGTAGATGGAGGGGCCTACAATGAGCAGTTCTTC.